This T cell receptor delta chain was retrieved from a study of gamma-delta T cells after stem cell transplantation. CDR3 length: 25 residues. V trimming: 0 bases; J trimming: 7 bases; junction bases outside the gene matches: 36. Per the germline V gene, CDR1 is NSMFDY and CDR2 is ISSIKDK. For this clone: The sample carries other DNA sequences with the same CDR3.

TCRdb redid the clone calls on the RT-PCR reads with CATT. The sample includes about 11,000 delta-chain clones, approximately 39% of them seen just once. J is TRDJ1 and V is TRAV29/DV5, with 13 bases that match TRDD3. The TCR was taken from a human donor. It is not recorded whose cells these are; they may come from a transplant donor. Material: gamma-delta T cells. In nucleotides, the CDR3 is TGTGCAGCAAGCGAAGTCAGGCCGACGACTCAGACCTTAATCCCTACTGGGGGATACGGGGCTAAACTCATCTTT. Translation gives CAASEVRPTTQTLIPTGGYGAKLIF. The variable domain in full, completed from reference TRAV29/DV5 and TRDJ1, reads DQQVKQNSPSLSVQEGRISILNCDYTNSMFDYFLWYKKYPAEGPTFLISISSIKDKNEDGRFTVFLNKSAKHLSLHIVPSQPGDSAVYFCAASEVRPTTQTLIPTGGYGAKLIFGKGTRVTVEP.